The entry that follows covers one TCR beta chain sequence. Its antigen is currently unknown. The data were taken from a study of OX40 agonist ivuxolimab in advanced cancers. Study-wide context: Patients received ivuxolimab, an intravenous treatment, every 2 weeks at 0.01 to 10 mg/kg. Among those enrolled, mean age was about 62 years (range about 23 to 80) and over 70% were male. General study findings and limits: At 0.1 to 3.0 mg/kg, CD4+ and CD8+ blood T cells expanded clonally by week 6. Those patients achieving a partial response at 0.1-3.0 mg/kg showed among the lowest clonal expansion.

The CDR3 loop spans 14 amino acids. Germline V lookup: CDR1 SGDLS, CDR2 YYNGEE. The V and J ends lost 0 bases and 7 bases, in that order; junction bases with no gene match: 6. Clones were sequenced by immunoSEQ multiplex PCR, and TCRdb holds only the in-frame ones, with some missing. The top ten hold 0.25% to 0.3% of the sample, which has tens of thousands of clones, more than 70% seen once. The sequences come from CD4+ or CD8+ T cells sorted from blood, collected in a trial of the OX40 agonist ivuxolimab. The chain joins TRBV9 to TRBJ1-2; TRBD1 aligns across 7 bases. This TCR was sampled from an adult with an advanced solid tumor such as melanoma, head and neck, liver or kidney cancer. The chain's CDR3 is CASSVEQGMGGYTF. CDR3 sequence (DNA): TGTGCCAGCAGCGTAGAACAGGGGATGGGTGGCTACACCTTC.